The entry that follows covers one T cell receptor (beta chain) sequence. Its matching antigen is unknown. The CDR3 sequence is 15 residues long. Germline V gene data show CDR1 as SEHNR and CDR2 as FQNEAQ (reference sequence). Trimming removed 2 bases from V and 4 bases from J, with 14 bases in between. This record belongs to a study of shared clonotypes between healthy human individuals. As for the study in general: Every donor yielded three CD4 naive, three CD4 memory, two CD8 naive and one CD8 memory plate.

The repertoire was sequenced with immunoSEQ multiplex PCR; TCRdb's copy has only in-frame clones and lacks some. The table has millions of clones, about 95% seen once; the top ten hold about 1.1%. Only CD45RO-negative cells positively selected for CCR7 counted as naive CD8 cells, so terminally differentiated effector memory CD45RA+ cells were excluded. None of the donors, who were healthy HIV-negative adults, had recently had acute infections or vaccinations. Points from the study as a whole: It was only blood that was sampled, and tissue repertoires likely differ. Researchers found naive subsets generally carried larger estimated richness than memory subsets.

The rearrangement joins TRBV7-9 to TRBJ1-2, with a weak D call TRBD1 (6 bases). The sample consisted of naive CD8+ T cells sorted from blood. The receptor comes from a man younger than 35 in good health. CDR3 amino acids: CASSLPGQRVYGYTF. CDR3 DNA: TGTGCCAGCAGCTTACCAGGACAGAGAGTCTATGGCTACACCTTC.